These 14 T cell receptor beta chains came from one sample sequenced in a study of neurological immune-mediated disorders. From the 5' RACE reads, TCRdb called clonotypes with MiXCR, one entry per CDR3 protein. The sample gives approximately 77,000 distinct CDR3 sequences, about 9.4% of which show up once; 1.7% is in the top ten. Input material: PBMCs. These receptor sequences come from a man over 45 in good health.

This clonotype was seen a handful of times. CDR3 nucleotide sequence: TGCAGTGCTAGAGATTCTGGAGGGGGCGGTGAAAAACTGTTTTTT. As protein: CSARDSGGGGEKLFF. The V gene is TRBV20-1, the J gene TRBJ1-4; 7 nucleotides agree with TRBD1. CDR3 length: 15 amino acids. Germline V gives CDR1 DFQATT, CDR2 SNEGSKA (reference sequence). Unmatched junction bases numbered 8, after V lost 0 bases and J lost 7 bases.

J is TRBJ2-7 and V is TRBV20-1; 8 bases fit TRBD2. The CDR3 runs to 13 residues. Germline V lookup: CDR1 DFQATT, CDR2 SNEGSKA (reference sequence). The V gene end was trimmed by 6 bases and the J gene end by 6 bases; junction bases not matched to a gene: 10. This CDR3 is CSASWRGAAEQYF. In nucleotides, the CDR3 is TGCAGTGCCTCGTGGCGGGGGGCGGCCGAGCAGTACTTC.

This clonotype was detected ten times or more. The CDR3 DNA reads as TGTGCCAGCAGTCCGGGGCCAGGGCGGGAGACCCAGTACTTC. Protein sequence: CASSPGPGRETQYF. This sequence joins TRBV6-5 and TRBJ2-5; D may be TRBD1 or TRBD2 (5 bases each). CDR1 is MNHEY and CDR2 is SVGAGI in the germline V gene. The germline V and J ends were trimmed by 5 bases and 5 bases, with 15 bases remaining between them. The CDR3 covers 14 residues.

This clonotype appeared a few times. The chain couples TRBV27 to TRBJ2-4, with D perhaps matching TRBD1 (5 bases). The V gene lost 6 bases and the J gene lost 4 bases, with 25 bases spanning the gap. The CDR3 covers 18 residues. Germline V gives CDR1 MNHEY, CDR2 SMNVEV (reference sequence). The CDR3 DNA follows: TGTGCCAGCAGCCAGGGTGCCCCCGGCCAAGCAGAAAAAAACATTCAGTACTTC. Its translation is CASSQGAPGQAEKNIQYF.

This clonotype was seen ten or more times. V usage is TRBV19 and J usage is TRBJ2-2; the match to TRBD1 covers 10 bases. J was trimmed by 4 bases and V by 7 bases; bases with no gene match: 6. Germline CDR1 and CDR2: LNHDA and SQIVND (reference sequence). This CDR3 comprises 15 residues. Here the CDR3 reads CASTPGQGFTGELFF. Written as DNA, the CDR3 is TGTGCCAGTACCCCGGGACAGGGGTTCACCGGGGAGCTGTTTTTT.

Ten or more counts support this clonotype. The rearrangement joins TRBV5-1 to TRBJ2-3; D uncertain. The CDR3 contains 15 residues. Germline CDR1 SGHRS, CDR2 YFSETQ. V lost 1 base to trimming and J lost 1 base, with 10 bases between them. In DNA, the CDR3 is TGCGCCAGCAGCTTGCACTCCCCTGGCACAGATACGCAGTATTTT. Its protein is CASSLHSPGTDTQYF.

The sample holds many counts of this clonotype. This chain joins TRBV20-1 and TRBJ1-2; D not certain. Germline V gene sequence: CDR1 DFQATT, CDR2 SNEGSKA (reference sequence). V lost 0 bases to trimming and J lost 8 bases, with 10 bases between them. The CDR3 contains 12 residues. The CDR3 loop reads CSARDGREGYTF. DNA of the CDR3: TGCAGTGCTAGAGATGGGAGAGAAGGCTACACCTTC.

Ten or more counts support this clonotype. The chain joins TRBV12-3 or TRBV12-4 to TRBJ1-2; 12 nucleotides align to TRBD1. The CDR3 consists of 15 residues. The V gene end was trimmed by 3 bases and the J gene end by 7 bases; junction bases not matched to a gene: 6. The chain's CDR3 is CASSFSGQGAGGYTF. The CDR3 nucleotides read TGTGCCAGCAGTTTCTCGGGACAGGGGGCGGGTGGCTACACCTTC.

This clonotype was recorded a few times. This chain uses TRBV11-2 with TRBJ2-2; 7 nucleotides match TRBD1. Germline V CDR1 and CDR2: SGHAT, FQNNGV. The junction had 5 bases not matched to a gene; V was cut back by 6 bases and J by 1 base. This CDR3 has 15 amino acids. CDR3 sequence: CASRKRQGNTGELFF. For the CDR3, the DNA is TGTGCCAGCAGGAAAAGACAGGGGAACACCGGGGAGCTGTTTTTT.

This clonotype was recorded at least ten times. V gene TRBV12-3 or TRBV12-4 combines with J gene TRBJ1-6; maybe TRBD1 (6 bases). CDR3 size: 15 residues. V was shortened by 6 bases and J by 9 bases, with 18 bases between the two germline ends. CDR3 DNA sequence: TGTGCCAGCAGCCTGGAAGGGGGGGCCGCTTCACCCCTCCACTTT. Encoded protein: CASSLEGGAASPLHF.

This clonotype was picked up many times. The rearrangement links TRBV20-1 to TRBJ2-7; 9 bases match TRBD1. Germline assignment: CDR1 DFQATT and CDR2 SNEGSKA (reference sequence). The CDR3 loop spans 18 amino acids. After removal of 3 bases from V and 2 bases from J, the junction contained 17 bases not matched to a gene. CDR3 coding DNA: TGCAGTGCTAGTTTGGCGAACAGGGGGCGGCGCGAGACCTACGAGCAGTACTTC. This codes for CSASLANRGRRETYEQYF.

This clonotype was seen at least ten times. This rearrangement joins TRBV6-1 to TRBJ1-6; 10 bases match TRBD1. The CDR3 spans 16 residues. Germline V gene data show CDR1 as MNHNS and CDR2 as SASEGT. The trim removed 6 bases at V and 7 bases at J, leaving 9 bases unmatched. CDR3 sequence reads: CASSVDDRGLNSPLHF. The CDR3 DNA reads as TGTGCCAGCAGCGTAGACGACAGGGGGCTCAATTCACCCCTCCACTTT.

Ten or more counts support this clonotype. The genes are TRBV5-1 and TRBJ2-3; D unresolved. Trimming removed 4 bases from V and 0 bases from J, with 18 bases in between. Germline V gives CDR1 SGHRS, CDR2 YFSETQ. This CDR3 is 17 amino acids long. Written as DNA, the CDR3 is TGCGCCAGCAGCATAAGCCCGCCATCCCCTAGCACAGATACGCAGTATTTT. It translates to CASSISPPSPSTDTQYF. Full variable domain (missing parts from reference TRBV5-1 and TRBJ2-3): KAGVTQTPRYLIKTRGQQVTLSCSPISGHRSVSWYQQTPGQGLQFLFEYFSETQRNKGNFPGRFSGRQFSNSRSEMNVSTLELGDSALYLCASSISPPSPSTDTQYFGPGTRLTVL.

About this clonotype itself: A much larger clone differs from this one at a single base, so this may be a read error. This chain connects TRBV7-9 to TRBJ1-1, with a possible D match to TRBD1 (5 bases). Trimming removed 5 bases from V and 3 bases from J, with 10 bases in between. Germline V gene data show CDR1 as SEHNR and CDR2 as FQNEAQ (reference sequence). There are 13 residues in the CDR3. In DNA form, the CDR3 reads TGTGCCAGCAGCCTCCCAGGGTACACTGAAGCTTTCTTT. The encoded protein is CASSLPGYTEAFF.